A selection of T cell receptor beta chains follows, all from one sample in a study of beta chain features in type 1 diabetes. The method was immunoSEQ multiplex PCR; TCRdb's version includes in-frame clones alone and lacks a portion of them. The sample lists under 400,000 clones; approximately 12% were seen once. Sequencing input: naive CD4+ T cells from blood. These receptors were collected from a woman younger than 30 with type 1 diabetes. Each CDR3 is given with its conserved first and last residue. D genes are given only for firm matches. Clone size appears in some rows only: once, few, many, or a class for an expanded clone.

abundance: few; j_gene: TRBJ1-4; v_gene: TRBV25-1; d_gene: .; CDR3aa: CASSDRGPFNEKLFF; CDR3nt: TGTGCCAGCAGTGACAGGGGTCCCTTTAATGAAAAACTGTTTTTT
abundance: .; j_gene: TRBJ1-2; v_gene: TRBV7-2; d_gene: .; CDR3aa: CASSQANYGYTF; CDR3nt: TGTGCCAGCAGTCAGGCTAACTATGGCTACACCTTC
abundance: few; j_gene: TRBJ1-1; v_gene: TRBV4-3; d_gene: .; CDR3aa: CASSQDMGVVGTEAFF; CDR3nt: TGCGCCAGCAGCCAAGATATGGGAGTAGTGGGAACTGAAGCTTTCTTT
abundance: few; j_gene: TRBJ1-1; v_gene: TRBV18; d_gene: .; CDR3aa: CASASQGHMNTEAFF; CDR3nt: TGTGCCAGCGCATCACAGGGACACATGAACACTGAAGCTTTCTTT
abundance: .; j_gene: TRBJ2-7; v_gene: TRBV7-9; d_gene: TRBD1; CDR3aa: CASSGRDRIDEQYF; CDR3nt: TGTGCCAGCAGCGGTCGGGACAGGATAGACGAGCAGTACTTC
abundance: few; j_gene: TRBJ2-7; v_gene: TRBV7-2; d_gene: TRBD1; CDR3aa: CASTSGQTYEQYF; CDR3nt: TGTGCCAGCACCTCGGGACAGACCTACGAGCAGTACTTC
abundance: few; j_gene: TRBJ2-7; v_gene: TRBV7-9; d_gene: .; CDR3aa: CASSYGIYEQYF; CDR3nt: TGTGCCAGCAGCTACGGGATCTACGAGCAGTACTTC
abundance: few; j_gene: TRBJ2-3; v_gene: TRBV7-9; d_gene: TRBD2; CDR3aa: CASSTRRDYYTDTQYF; CDR3nt: TGTGCCAGCAGCACCCGTCGGGACTATTACACAGATACGCAGTATTTT
abundance: once; j_gene: TRBJ2-7; v_gene: TRBV7-9; d_gene: .; CDR3aa: CASSPRATFYEQYF; CDR3nt: TGTGCCAGCAGCCCGCGGGCGACCTTCTACGAGCAGTACTTC
abundance: .; j_gene: TRBJ1-2; v_gene: TRBV5-1; d_gene: .; CDR3aa: CASSLGQSTANYGYTF; CDR3nt: TGCGCCAGCAGCTTGGGACAGTCTACAGCTAACTATGGCTACACCTTC